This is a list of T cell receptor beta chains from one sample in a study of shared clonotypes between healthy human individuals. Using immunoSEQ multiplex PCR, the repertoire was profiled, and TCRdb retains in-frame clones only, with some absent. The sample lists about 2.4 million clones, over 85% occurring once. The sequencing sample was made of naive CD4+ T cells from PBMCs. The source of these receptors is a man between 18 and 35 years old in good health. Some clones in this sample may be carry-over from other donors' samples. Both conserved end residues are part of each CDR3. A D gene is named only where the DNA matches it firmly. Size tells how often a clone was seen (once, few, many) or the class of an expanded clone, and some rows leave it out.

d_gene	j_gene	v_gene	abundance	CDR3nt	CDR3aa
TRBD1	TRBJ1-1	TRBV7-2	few	TGTGCCAGCAGCGAGCAACAGGGGAGGAACACTGAAGCTTTCTTT	CASSEQQGRNTEAFF
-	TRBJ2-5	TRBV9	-	TGTGCCAGCAGCGTAGCTCCGGACTACCAAGAGACCCAGTACTTC	CASSVAPDYQETQYF
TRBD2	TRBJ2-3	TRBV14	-	TGTGCCAGCAGCCGAGTTAGCGGGATCAGGGCAGATACGCAGTATTTT	CASSRVSGIRADTQYF
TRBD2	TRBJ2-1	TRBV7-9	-	TGTGCCAGCAGCTTTGGCTCGGCGGGAGTAATAAATGAGCAGTTCTTC	CASSFGSAGVINEQFF
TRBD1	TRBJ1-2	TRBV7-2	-	TGTGCCAGCAGCTTAGGACGAGGGACAGGGGCCTATGGCTACACCTTC	CASSLGRGTGAYGYTF
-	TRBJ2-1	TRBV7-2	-	TGTGCCAGCAGCTTAGGTAGCCAGTCCTACAATGAGCAGTTCTTC	CASSLGSQSYNEQFF
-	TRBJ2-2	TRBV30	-	TGTGCCTGGAACCAGGGATTTAGAGTAGCCGGGGAGCTGTTTTTT	CAWNQGFRVAGELFF
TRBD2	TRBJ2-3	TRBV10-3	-	TGTGCCATCAGTGATAGCGGGAGCACAGATACGCAGTATTTT	CAISDSGSTDTQYF
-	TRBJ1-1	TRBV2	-	TGTGCCAGCAGTTATTCTAGGGGTACGGGCACTGAAGCTTTCTTT	CASSYSRGTGTEAFF
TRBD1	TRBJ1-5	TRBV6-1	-	TGTGCCAGCAGTTCGTCACAGGGGGGGAATCAGCCCCAGCATTTT	CASSSSQGGNQPQHF
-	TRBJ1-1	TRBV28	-	TGTGCCAGCAGTCCCCCCGGAAACACTGAAGCTTTCTTT	CASSPPGNTEAFF
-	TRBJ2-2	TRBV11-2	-	TGTGCCAGCAGCTCCCTTAGCGGAGGGAACACCGGGGAGCTGTTTTTT	CASSSLSGGNTGELFF
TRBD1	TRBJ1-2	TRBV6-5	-	TGTGCCAGCAGTTCGGGACAGCAACATTATGGCTACACCTTC	CASSSGQQHYGYTF
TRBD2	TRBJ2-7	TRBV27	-	TGTGCCAGCAGAGTAGCGGGAGAGAACTACGAGCAGTACTTC	CASRVAGENYEQYF
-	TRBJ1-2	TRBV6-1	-	TGTGCCAGCAGTGCCCCGGCGGGGCGGGATAGCTATGGCTACACCTTC	CASSAPAGRDSYGYTF
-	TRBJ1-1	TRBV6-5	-	TGTGCCAGCACCCCACCGAAGGGCCTGGGGTTGGCTTTCTTT	CASTPPKGLGLAFF
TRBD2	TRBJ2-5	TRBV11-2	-	TGTGCCAGCAGCTTGGATCTAGCGGTAGAGACCCAGTACTTC	CASSLDLAVETQYF
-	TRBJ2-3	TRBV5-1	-	TGCGCCAGCAGCTTGCCTTATAGCACAGATACGCAGTATTTT	CASSLPYSTDTQYF
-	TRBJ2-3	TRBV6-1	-	TGTGCCAGCAGGCACCTCTATTCCACAGATACGCAGTATTTT	CASRHLYSTDTQYF
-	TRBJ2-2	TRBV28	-	TGTGCCAGCAAGGGAGTGGGGGAGCTGTTTTTT	CASKGVGELFF
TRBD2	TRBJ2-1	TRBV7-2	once	TGTGCCAGCAGTTTGACTAGCCCCTACAATGAGCAGTTCTTC	CASSLTSPYNEQFF
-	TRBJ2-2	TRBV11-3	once	TGTGCCAGCAGCCCTGGGGGAGTCCCCGGGGAGCTGTTTTTT	CASSPGGVPGELFF
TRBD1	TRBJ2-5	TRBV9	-	TGTGCCAGCAGCGTCCTAGGACAGGGCCCGGAAGAGACCCAGTACTTC	CASSVLGQGPEETQYF
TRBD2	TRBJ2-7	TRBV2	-	TGTGCCAGCAAAGGGACTAGCGGGAGGGCGGGCGAGCAGTACTTC	CASKGTSGRAGEQYF
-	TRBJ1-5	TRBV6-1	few	TGTGCCAGCATCCAAGGGCAGAGGGGTCAGCCCCAGCATTTT	CASIQGQRGQPQHF
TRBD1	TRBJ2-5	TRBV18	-	TGTGCCAGCGCCGGTACAGGGGGGGAGACCCAGTACTTC	CASAGTGGETQYF
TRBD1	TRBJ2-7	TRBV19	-	TGTGCCAGTAGTATGGGACAGGGGATTCGGGAGCAGTACTTC	CASSMGQGIREQYF
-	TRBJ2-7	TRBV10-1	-	TGCGCCAGCAGTGTAACCTATGGGTACGAGCAGTACTTC	CASSVTYGYEQYF
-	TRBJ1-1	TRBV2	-	TGTGCCAGCAGTTCAGGGGTACAAGGCACTGAAGCTTTCTTT	CASSSGVQGTEAFF
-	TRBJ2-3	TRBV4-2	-	TGTGCCAGCAGCCAAGAATGGGGGCTTTCGGGTAGCACAGATACGCAGTATTTT	CASSQEWGLSGSTDTQYF
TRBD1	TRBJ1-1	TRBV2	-	TGTGCCAGCAGTCGACCCGCCGGGACAGGGGACCCTGAAGCTTTCTTT	CASSRPAGTGDPEAFF
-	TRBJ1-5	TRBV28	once	TGTGCCAGCACCATAGGGGGGGCATATAGCAATCAGCCCCAGCATTTT	CASTIGGAYSNQPQHF
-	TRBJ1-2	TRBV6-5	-	TGTGCCAGCAGTTACTCGGCAGGGGTAAACTATGGCTACACCTTC	CASSYSAGVNYGYTF
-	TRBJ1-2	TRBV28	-	TGTGCCAGCAGCACAGGACAGATCTATGGCTACACCTTC	CASSTGQIYGYTF
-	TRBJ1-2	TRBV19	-	TGTGCCAGTATTGAGGGAAACCTACGAGGCTACACCTTC	CASIEGNLRGYTF
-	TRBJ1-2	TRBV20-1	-	TGCAGTGCCCCCGTCCAGTATGGCTACACCTTC	CSAPVQYGYTF
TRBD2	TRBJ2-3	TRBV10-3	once	TGTGCCATCAGTGACGGAGCGGGAGGGAGCTCCTCCCCAGATACGCAGTATTTT	CAISDGAGGSSSPDTQYF
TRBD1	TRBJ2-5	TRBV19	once	TGTGCCAGTAGTCCCCTCGGGACAGAAGAGACCCAGTACTTC	CASSPLGTEETQYF
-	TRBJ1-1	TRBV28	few	TGTGCCAGCGTGAGCACTGAAGCTTTCTTT	CASVSTEAFF
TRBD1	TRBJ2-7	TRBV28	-	TGTGCCAGCATCGACCTGGGGGCGGACAGGAACTACGAGCAGTACTTC	CASIDLGADRNYEQYF
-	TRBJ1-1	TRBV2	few	TGTGCCAGCACCCAGGAAACTGAAGCTTTCTTT	CASTQETEAFF
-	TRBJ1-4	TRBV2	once	TGTGCCAGCAGTGGCACCCCTCAGGGTGAAAAACTGTTTTTT	CASSGTPQGEKLFF
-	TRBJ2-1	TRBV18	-	TGTGCCAGCTCACCCCAAGTGGATGAGCAGTTCTTC	CASSPQVDEQFF
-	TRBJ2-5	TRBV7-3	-	TGTGCCAGCAGCTTAACGGGGTCCCTTCAAGAGACCCAGTACTTC	CASSLTGSLQETQYF
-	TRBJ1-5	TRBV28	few	TGTGCCAGCAGTTTGGTGGATCAGCCCCAGCATTTT	CASSLVDQPQHF
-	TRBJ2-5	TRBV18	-	TGTGCCAGCTCACCACTGGGGGCCCAAGAGACCCAGTACTTC	CASSPLGAQETQYF
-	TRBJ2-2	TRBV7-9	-	TGTGCCAGCAGCTTACTAGCCAGTACCGGGGAGCTGTTTTTT	CASSLLASTGELFF
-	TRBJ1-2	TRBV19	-	TGTGCCAGTACCCACACCCCGGGGACGTATTATGGCTACACCTTC	CASTHTPGTYYGYTF
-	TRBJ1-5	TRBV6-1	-	TGTGCCAGCAGTGGCGGGGGTGATCAGCCCCAGCATTTT	CASSGGGDQPQHF
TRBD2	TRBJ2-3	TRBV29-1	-	TGCAGTGGGAGCGGGGTGGATACGCAGTATTTT	CSGSGVDTQYF
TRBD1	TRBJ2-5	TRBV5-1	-	TGCGCCAGCAGCATAACCCCGGGACAGGTTGCGGAGACCCAGTACTTC	CASSITPGQVAETQYF